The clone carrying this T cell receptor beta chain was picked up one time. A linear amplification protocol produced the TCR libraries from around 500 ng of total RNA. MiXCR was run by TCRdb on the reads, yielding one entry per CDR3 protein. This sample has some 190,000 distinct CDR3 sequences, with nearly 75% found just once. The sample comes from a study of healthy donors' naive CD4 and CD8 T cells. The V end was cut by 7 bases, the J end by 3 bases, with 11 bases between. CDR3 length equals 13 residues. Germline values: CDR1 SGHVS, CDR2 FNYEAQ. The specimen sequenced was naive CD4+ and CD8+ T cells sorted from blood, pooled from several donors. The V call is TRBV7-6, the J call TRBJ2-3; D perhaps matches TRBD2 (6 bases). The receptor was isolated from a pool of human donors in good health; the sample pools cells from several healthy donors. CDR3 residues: CASTLGGTDTQYF. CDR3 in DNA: TGTGCCAGCACCCTCGGGGGTACAGATACGCAGTATTTT.